Listed below are T cell receptor beta chains from one sample, sequenced in a study of cytomegalovirus exposure and HLA in healthy donors. Measured with immunoSEQ multiplex PCR; TCRdb has only the in-frame clones, and not every one. The sample shows about 100,000 clones, approximately 76% of them seen only once. The sample taken for sequencing was PBMCs. The receptors originated from a woman aged 55-75 years in good health and CMV-seropositive. The CDR3 runs from the conserved cysteine through the conserved F or W. Each record gives: V gene, J gene, clone size, D gene, CDR3 DNA, CDR3 protein. The D gene is left open where the match is weak. A clone size is listed for some rows: how often the clone was seen (once, few, many), or a class if it is expanded.

>TRBV19|TRBJ2-5|.|.
TGTGCCAGTAGTACCCATGACAGCCTGCGGGAGACCCAGTACTTC
CASSTHDSLRETQYF
>TRBV2|TRBJ1-3|.|TRBD1
TGTGCCAGCAGTAGAACCGGGACAGGGTCCTCTGGAAACACCATATATTTT
CASSRTGTGSSGNTIYF
>TRBV7-9|TRBJ1-2|.|.
TGTGCCAGCAGCCCTTGGACAGACCGAGGTGGCTACACCTTC
CASSPWTDRGGYTF
>TRBV7-9|TRBJ2-7|.|.
TGTTCCAGCAGCTTCGGGGCGGGGTTCCAAGCCTCCTACGAGCAGTACTTC
CSSSFGAGFQASYEQYF
>TRBV7-2|TRBJ1-4|.|.
TGTGCCAGCACCATTCGGGGTTGGGAAAAACTGTTTTTT
CASTIRGWEKLFF
>TRBV7-8|TRBJ1-1|.|.
TGTGCCAGCAGCCCGCACCAGGCGGGTGAAGCTTTCTTT
CASSPHQAGEAFF
>TRBV28|TRBJ1-2|.|TRBD1
TGTGCCAGCCGGACAGGGGGGTACTATGGCTACACCTTC
CASRTGGYYGYTF
>TRBV29-1|TRBJ2-1|.|TRBD2
TGCAGCGTTGAAGATCTACTAGCGGAGACCTACAATGAGCAGTTCTTC
CSVEDLLAETYNEQFF
>TRBV6-5|TRBJ2-1|.|.
TGTGCCAGCAGTGCAACAGGACAATTGCAGTTCTTC
CASSATGQLQFF
>TRBV28|TRBJ2-1|.|.
TGTGCCAGCAGTTACTCTTGGAATGAGCAGTTCTTC
CASSYSWNEQFF
>TRBV7-9|TRBJ2-6|.|TRBD1
TGTGCCTGCAATACAGGGGGTGTCTCTGGGGCCAACGTCCTGACTTTC
CACNTGGVSGANVLTF
>TRBV7-3|TRBJ1-1|.|.
TGTGCCAGCAGCTCCCAGGGGTATGGGGACACTGAAGCTTTCTTT
CASSSQGYGDTEAFF
>TRBV9|TRBJ2-1|.|TRBD2
TGTGCCAGCAGCGCCCCACTAGCGGGAGAGTACAATGAGCAGTTCTTC
CASSAPLAGEYNEQFF
>TRBV30|TRBJ2-7|once|.
TGTGCCTGGAGTTCTCGCGGGATGCGCCGACTCTCCTACGAGCAGTACTTC
CAWSSRGMRRLSYEQYF
>TRBV5-6|TRBJ2-5|.|TRBD2
TGTGCCAGCAGCAGGAACACCGGGACTAGCCTTGAGACCCAGTACTTC
CASSRNTGTSLETQYF
>TRBV27|TRBJ1-2|.|.
TGTGCCAGCCGTTCAGTCTACTATGGCTACACCTTC
CASRSVYYGYTF
>TRBV5-6|TRBJ1-2|few|.
TGTGCCAGCAGCTTGGTGGCAGGGGTTAACTATGGCTACACCTTC
CASSLVAGVNYGYTF
>TRBV7-3|TRBJ2-3|.|.
TGTGCCAGCAGCTTACAGGGTTCGGGAGATACGCAGTATTTT
CASSLQGSGDTQYF
>TRBV28|TRBJ2-2|.|TRBD2
TGTGCCAGCAGGCGGGAGGGCACCGGGGAGCTGTTTTTT
CASRREGTGELFF
>TRBV30|TRBJ2-7|few|TRBD1
TGTGCCGGGGGTTCGGACAGGGGGCGAGGTCCCTACGAGCAGTACTTC
CAGGSDRGRGPYEQYF
>TRBV6-1|TRBJ2-1|once|.
TGTGCCAGCAGTGAGCAGTACAATGAGCAGTTCTTC
CASSEQYNEQFF
>TRBV2|TRBJ1-1|few|.
TGTGCCAGCAACACAGAGATGAACACTGAAGCTTTCTTT
CASNTEMNTEAFF